Below, one T cell receptor (beta chain) is given with its context. This CDR3 is built from 15 residues. Per the germline V gene, CDR1 is SGHAT and CDR2 is FQNNGV. Germline trimming cut 1 base from V and 5 bases from J; bases unmatched to any gene: 6. The data were obtained in a study of neoadjuvant nivolumab and ipilimumab in lung cancer. Some clones are missing from TCRdb's copy, which holds only in-frame ones; the method was immunoSEQ multiplex PCR. The sample contains 25,000 to 35,000 clones, about 92% of which appear only once. V gene TRBV11-2 combines with J gene TRBJ2-7; 9 bases are shared with TRBD1. The TCR comes from an adult with non-small cell lung cancer. Sequencing used peripheral blood, obtained after neoadjuvant nivolumab, alone or with ipilimumab, at or shortly before surgery. CDR3 sequence (DNA): TGTGCCAGCAGCTTAGGGACAGGGGACGGCCACGAGCAGTACTTC. Translation gives CASSLGTGDGHEQYF.